This T cell receptor beta chain was identified during a study of cytomegalovirus exposure and HLA in healthy donors. Libraries were prepared by immunoSEQ multiplex PCR; TCRdb keeps only in-frame clonotypes and omits some of them. The data contain approximately 65,000 clones, roughly 95% of them singletons. Germline V gives CDR1 LNHDA, CDR2 SQIVND (reference sequence). CDR3 length: 17 residues. Germline trimming cut 8 bases from V and 2 bases from J; bases unmatched to any gene: 15. Study-level points and caveats: TCR sequences were mostly rare, though some public TCRs occurred in many donors.

As for this clone: No antigen is known for it.

These donors were members of the roughly 130-subject validation cohort, a group separate from the approximately 670-subject first cohort. The rearrangement links TRBV19 to TRBJ1-5; 7 bases line up with TRBD1. Sequencing used PBMCs. This receptor was taken from a man in his late teens or twenties in good health and CMV-seronegative. The DNA for the CDR3 is TGTGCCAGTTCGAGGCCACACACAGGGGAAGGCAATCAGCCCCAGCATTTT. Its protein product is CASSRPHTGEGNQPQHF.